The 29 T cell receptor beta chains presented below share a single source sample, sequenced in a study of Ad26.COV2.S vaccination and SARS-CoV-2 variants. Stated treatment: 15 to 20 received Ad26.COV2.S at low or high dose, single or two shots; 5 received placebo; per-sample allocation not given. The samples date from day 63 after the first vaccine or placebo injection. The method was immunoSEQ multiplex PCR; TCRdb's version includes in-frame clones alone and lacks a portion of them. The sample lists about 680,000 clones, approximately 88% occurring once. The source material was peripheral blood, sampled in a trial of Ad26.COV2.S vaccine versus placebo. The receptors were sampled from a person between 18 and 60 years old who received the Ad26.COV2.S COVID-19 vaccine or a placebo.

This chain links TRBV4-2 with TRBJ1-1; 7 nucleotides align to TRBD1. The CDR3 has 14 residues. V lost 0 bases, J lost 5 bases, and 3 bases stayed unmatched. Germline lookup yields CDR1 LGHNA and CDR2 YNFKEQ. The CDR3 region is CASSQETGLTEAFF. The CDR3 DNA follows: TGTGCCAGCAGCCAAGAGACAGGGCTGACTGAAGCTTTCTTT.

This clone was seen only once. This chain connects TRBV24-1 to TRBJ2-2; perhaps TRBD1 as D (5 bases). Germline-derived CDR1 and CDR2 are KGHDR and SFDVKD. The CDR3 loop spans 16 amino acids. Trimming stripped 3 bases from V and 0 bases from J, with 10 bases between. CDR3 in DNA: TGTGCCACCAGTGATGCACAGGAGCCGAACACCGGGGAGCTGTTTTTT. It yields the protein CATSDAQEPNTGELFF.

The V gene is TRBV30, the J gene TRBJ1-4; tentative D call: TRBD1 (5 bases). Germline CDR1 is GTSNPN and CDR2 is SVGIG (reference sequence). V was pared by 0 bases and J by 2 bases, with 13 bases between. The CDR3 is made up of 16 amino acids. This CDR3 is CAWSVGIGGTNEKLFF. The CDR3 region has the DNA TGTGCCTGGAGTGTAGGCATCGGGGGGACTAATGAAAAACTGTTTTTT.

V gene TRBV6-2 or TRBV6-3 combines with J gene TRBJ1-1; TRBD1 is a possible D gene (6 bases). The CDR3 is 15 amino acids. The germline V and J ends were trimmed by 5 bases and 0 bases, with 13 bases remaining between them. Per the germline V gene, CDR1 is MNHEY and CDR2 is SVGEGT. CDR3 region: CASSDGGLMNTEAFF. CDR3 nucleotide sequence: TGTGCCAGCAGTGATGGGGGGCTGATGAACACTGAAGCTTTCTTT.

The chain has TRBV7-6 and TRBJ2-7; 9 bases are a match to TRBD2. CDR1 and CDR2 from the germline V gene are SGHVS and FNYEAQ. Trimming took 1 base from V and 0 from J; bases not matched to a gene: 4. The CDR3 has 16 amino acids. The CDR3 spells CASSLVAGGISYEQYF. CDR3 in DNA: TGTGCCAGCAGCTTAGTTGCGGGAGGGATCTCCTACGAGCAGTACTTC.

The V and J genes are TRBV18 and TRBJ1-6; TRBD1 matches 8 bases. The CDR3 consists of 14 residues. The V gene end was trimmed by 3 bases and the J gene end by 7 bases; junction bases not matched to a gene: 2. Germline V lookup: CDR1 KGHSH, CDR2 LQKENI. The CDR3 DNA reads TGTGCCAGCTCACCGACAGGGGTCAATTCACCCCTCCACTTT. It encodes CASSPTGVNSPLHF.

This clone was picked up a small number of times. V gene TRBV3-1 (or the pseudogene TRBV3-2) combines with J gene TRBJ2-3; 12 bases map to TRBD2. V trimming: 6 bases; J trimming: 2 bases; junction bases outside the gene matches: 18. This CDR3 has 20 amino acids. The germline gives CDR1 LGHDT, CDR2 YNNKEL (reference sequence). CDR3 loop: CASRPSASGGAFPYTDTQYF. The CDR3 DNA is TGTGCCAGCAGACCAAGTGCTAGCGGGGGGGCTTTTCCGTACACAGATACGCAGTATTTT.

This clone was detected once. V is TRBV5-8 and J is TRBJ1-5; 8 nucleotides align to TRBD1. The trim removed 0 bases at V and 2 bases at J, leaving 4 bases unmatched. The CDR3 is 16 amino acids. In germline, CDR1 is SGHTS, CDR2 YDEGEE. The DNA for the CDR3 is TGTGCCAGCAGCTTGGAGGCGACAGGGGGCAATCAGCCCCAGCATTTT. It is translated as CASSLEATGGNQPQHF.

This chain connects TRBV18 to TRBJ1-5; maybe TRBD1 (5 bases). The CDR3 has 14 residues. CDR1 and CDR2 from the germline V gene are KGHSH and LQKENI. Trimming pared 2 bases from V and 5 bases from J, leaving 10 bases between. The CDR3 sequence is CASSPGGIHQPQHF. The DNA of the CDR3 is TGTGCCAGCTCACCAGGGGGTATTCATCAGCCCCAGCATTTT.

V gene TRBV6-5 combines with J gene TRBJ1-1; D is unclear. CDR1 is MNHEY and CDR2 is SVGAGI in the germline V gene. V lost 2 bases, J lost 3 bases, and 16 bases lay in between. CDR3 size: 16 residues. The CDR3 loop is CASSYPTLNGDTEAFF. In DNA, the CDR3 is TGTGCCAGCAGTTACCCCACACTGAATGGGGACACTGAAGCTTTCTTT.

The rearrangement uses TRBV6-5 and TRBJ2-3; TRBD2 is a possible D gene (6 bases). The CDR3 runs to 13 residues. Germline CDR1 MNHEY, CDR2 SVGAGI. V shed 6 bases and J shed 6 bases, with 13 bases lying between them. CDR3 loop: CASSRTKRDTQYF. The CDR3 bases are TGTGCCAGCAGCCGGACTAAAAGGGATACGCAGTATTTT.

V and J are TRBV7-9 and TRBJ2-5; D not certain. Trimming pared 3 bases from V and 2 bases from J, leaving 10 bases between. Germline V CDR1 and CDR2: SEHNR, FQNEAQ (reference sequence). The CDR3 length is 14 residues. The DNA of the CDR3 is TGTGCCAGCAGCTTGTCTGGGTCTCAAGAGACCCAGTACTTC. Its protein product is CASSLSGSQETQYF.

This clone showed up just a few times. The chain recombines TRBV30 with TRBJ1-2, with unresolved D. This CDR3 comprises 13 residues. Trimming removed 0 bases from V and 4 bases from J, with 9 bases in between. Germline V gene sequence: CDR1 GTSNPN, CDR2 SVGIG (reference sequence). Here the CDR3 DNA reads TGTGCCTGGAGTGTGGCAGCCAGCTATGGCTACACCTTC. This translates into CAWSVAASYGYTF.

The rearrangement uses TRBV5-1 and TRBJ2-1; 9 bases are a match to TRBD1. This CDR3 is built from 16 residues. Germline loops: CDR1 SGHRS, CDR2 YFSETQ. J lost 1 base, V lost 0 bases, and 2 bases had no gene match. The CDR3 DNA is TGCGCCAGCAGCTTGGAACAGGGGGCTTCCTACAATGAGCAGTTCTTC. This sequence encodes CASSLEQGASYNEQFF.

V and J are TRBV30 and TRBJ2-7; 7 bases agree with TRBD2. The junction had 8 bases not matched to a gene; V was cut back by 1 base and J by 5 bases. The CDR3 runs to 14 residues. Germline-derived CDR1 and CDR2 are GTSNPN and SVGIG (reference sequence). CDR3 sequence (DNA): TGTGCCTGGAGTGCCGGGACTAATGCCCACGAGCAGTACTTC. Translating gives CAWSAGTNAHEQYF.

The genes are TRBV24-1 and TRBJ2-3; D remains unclear. Trimming left V 4 bases short and J 2 bases short, with 3 bases between. Germline V gene sequence: CDR1 KGHDR, CDR2 SFDVKD. CDR3 length: 12 residues. The CDR3 sequence is CATSDPTDTQYF. The DNA of the CDR3 is TGTGCCACCAGTGACCCCACAGATACGCAGTATTTT.

V usage is TRBV6-1 and J usage is TRBJ1-1; D ambiguous. The CDR3 loop spans 15 amino acids. The V end lost 3 bases, the J end lost 3 bases, and 14 bases lay between the germline ends. Germline V CDR1 and CDR2: MNHNS, SASEGT. Here the CDR3 DNA reads TGTGCCAGCAGTGATCGGGCCCTGGGTGACACTGAAGCTTTCTTT. Its translation: CASSDRALGDTEAFF.

The chain uses TRBV11-2 and TRBJ2-3; D tentatively reads TRBD1 or TRBD2 (7 bases each). In germline, CDR1 is SGHAT, CDR2 FQNNGV. This CDR3 comprises 17 residues. V was trimmed by 3 bases and J by 1 base, leaving 17 bases between them. CDR3 DNA: TGTGCCAGCAGCTTGCAGGGGGGGGCCTTCCGCACAGATACGCAGTATTTT. Its protein is CASSLQGGAFRTDTQYF.

This rearrangement joins TRBV6-5 to TRBJ2-7; D is ambiguous. Trimming left V 10 bases short and J 1 base short, with 17 bases between. Germline V lookup: CDR1 MNHEY, CDR2 SVGAGI. The CDR3 covers 14 residues. The chain's CDR3 is CATNTRTESYEQYF. The CDR3 DNA is TGTGCCACGAACACACGGACGGAGTCCTACGAGCAGTACTTC.

The V and J genes are TRBV25-1 and TRBJ2-1; 7 bases fit TRBD1. V trimming: 3 bases; J trimming: 9 bases; junction bases outside the gene matches: 14. Germline CDR1 MGHDK, CDR2 SYGVNS. CDR3 length: 16 amino acids. CDR3 sequence (DNA): TGTGCCAGCAGTGAGAGGGGGACAGCGTACCCCCCTGAGCAGTTCTTC. Translated: CASSERGTAYPPEQFF. Based on the CDR3 plus reference TRBV25-1 and TRBJ2-1, the full variable domain is EADIYQTPRYLVIGTGKKITLECSQTMGHDKMYWYQQDPGMELHLIHYSYGVNSTEKGDLSSESTVSRIRTEHFPLTLESARPSHTSQYLCASSERGTAYPPEQFFGPGTRLTVL.

This chain joins TRBV27 and TRBJ2-7; D could derive from TRBD1 or TRBD2 (6 bases each). The V end lost 11 bases, the J end lost 3 bases, and 17 bases lay between the germline ends. CDR3 size: 13 residues. The germline V gene has CDR1 MNHEY and CDR2 SMNVEV (reference sequence). The CDR3 nucleotides are TGTGCCTCCCGGGGGCAGGGGTTCTACGAGCAGTACTTC. Encoded protein: CASRGQGFYEQYF.

V is TRBV10-3 and J is TRBJ1-4, with 7 bases matching TRBD1. CDR3 length: 19 residues. Per the germline V gene, CDR1 is ENHRY and CDR2 is SYGVKD. Losses at the gene ends were 2 bases for V and 8 bases for J; bases not matched to a gene: 20. The CDR3 is CAISEKTLQGRGVYEKLFF. The CDR3 nucleotides are TGTGCCATCAGTGAGAAAACCCTTCAGGGCAGGGGGGTTTACGAAAAACTGTTTTTT.

The J gene is TRBJ2-1, the V gene TRBV30, with a weak D call TRBD2 (6 bases). The CDR3 is 13 residues long. Germline values: CDR1 GTSNPN, CDR2 SVGIG (reference sequence). V lost 8 bases to trimming and J lost 9 bases, with 20 bases between them. This CDR3 reads CAGGRGLDIEQFF. DNA of the CDR3: TGTGCCGGCGGCCGGGGGTTAGATATTGAGCAGTTCTTC. The complete variable domain, with remaining parts taken from reference TRBV30 and TRBJ2-1, reads SQTIHQWPATLVQPVGSPLSLECTVEGTSNPNLYWYRQAAGRGLQLLFYSVGIGQISSEVPQNLSASRPQDRQFILSSKKLLLSDSGFYLCAGGRGLDIEQFFGPGTRLTVL.

The CDR3 DNA reads as TGTGCCAGTAGCAATGCCCCGGGGAACACTGAAGCTTTCTTT. Amino acids: CASSNAPGNTEAFF. V and J are TRBV19 and TRBJ1-1; D call uncertain. Trimming pared 6 bases from V and 1 base from J, leaving 12 bases between. Germline loops: CDR1 LNHDA, CDR2 SQIVND (reference sequence). This CDR3 is built from 14 residues.

This clone was counted between two and nine times. The identical CDR3 is also encoded by other nucleotide sequences in the sample. V and J are TRBV12-3 or TRBV12-4 and TRBJ2-5; no clear D gene. Trimming stripped 2 bases from V and 5 bases from J, with 3 bases between. The CDR3 sequence is 11 residues long. DNA of the CDR3: TGTGCCAGCAGTTTACTGGAGACCCAGTACTTC. As protein: CASSLLETQYF.

CDR3 in amino acids: CASSQPGSRISPLHF. CDR3 nucleotide sequence: TGTGCCAGCAGTCAGCCAGGGAGCCGGATTTCACCCCTCCACTTT. The chain has TRBV6-5 and TRBJ1-6; D may be TRBD1 (5 bases). V gave up 5 bases and J gave up 9 bases, with 17 bases separating them. The CDR3 covers 15 residues. CDR1 and CDR2 from the germline V gene are MNHEY and SVGAGI.

Only a few counts were recorded for this clone. The CDR3 region is CASSQGNEQFF. The DNA for the CDR3 is TGTGCCAGCAGCCAAGGTAATGAGCAGTTCTTC. The rearrangement joins TRBV4-2 to TRBJ2-1; D is unclear. Trimming took 1 base from V and 7 from J, leaving 2 bases between them. The germline V gene encodes CDR1 LGHNA and CDR2 YNFKEQ. The CDR3 extends over 11 amino acids.

The V call is TRBV14, the J call TRBJ2-7; D remains unclear. Germline CDR1 is SGHDN and CDR2 is FVKESK. The germline V and J ends were trimmed by 0 bases and 0 bases, with 12 bases remaining between them. CDR3 size: 16 residues. This CDR3 reads CASSQDIRHSSYEQYF. The CDR3 region has the DNA TGTGCCAGCAGCCAAGATATACGGCATTCCTCCTACGAGCAGTACTTC.

This chain links TRBV2 with TRBJ1-1; D call uncertain. This CDR3 spans 11 amino acids. In germline, CDR1 is SNHLY, CDR2 FYNNEI. With 10 bases removed from V and 6 bases from J, the gap between germline ends came to 12 bases. The CDR3 nucleotides are TGTGCCACGAGCGCTGTGGCTGAAGCTTTCTTT. This gives the protein CATSAVAEAFF.